These 31 T cell receptor beta chains came from one sample sequenced in a study of regulatory T cells in long-lasting Graves disease (dated by TCRdb to the early 2020s). The time point label corresponds to: newly diagnosed GD, antithyroid drugs for less than 3 months. For both TCR sequencing and RNA sequencing, RNA was extracted from PBMCs in TRIzol. Preparation of the library involved multiplex PCR. Sequencer: Illumina HiSeq 4000. CDR3 regions were amplified by Arm-PCR with iRepertoire HTBI primers to construct TCR beta libraries. The public reads were reanalyzed by TCRdb: fastp trimming at Q25, MiXCR alignment, in-frame beta chains only. Under each unique CDR3 protein, matching rows form one entry showing the most common genes and DNA. The sample table contains about 350,000 distinct CDR3 sequences; only one count was recorded for 16% of them. About 32% of the sample is held by the ten biggest clonotypes.

The sample was also linked to a second study, of T cells in Graves' hyperthyroidism and ophthalmopathy.

Material: peripheral blood mononuclear cells (PBMCs), obtained at new diagnosis, from a patient treated with antithyroid drugs. These receptors originate from a man aged 40-49 years with Graves disease. Donor details come from another sample of the same person, matched by shared clones.

The chain combines TRBV24-1 with TRBJ2-5, with D possibly TRBD1 on 5 matching bases. V was clipped by 0 bases and J by 1 base, with 8 bases between them. Per germline, CDR1 KGHDR and CDR2 SFDVKD. The CDR3 has 15 residues. The CDR3 nucleotides read TGTGCCACCAGTGATTTGGACAGTAGCCAAGAGACCCAGTACTTC. Translating gives CATSDLDSSQETQYF.

This clonotype was seen only a few times. The rearrangement links TRBV18 to TRBJ2-7, with D possibly being TRBD2 (6 bases). There are 12 residues in the CDR3. Germline V lookup: CDR1 KGHSH, CDR2 LQKENI. V was pared by 5 bases and J by 5 bases, with 10 bases between. The DNA for the CDR3 is TGTGCCAGCTCAGGAGGGGTGCACGAGCAGTACTTC. Translated: CASSGGVHEQYF.

The rearrangement joins TRBV20-1 to TRBJ2-5; possible D gene TRBD2, 6 bases. CDR1 DFQATT and CDR2 SNEGSKA come from the germline V gene (reference sequence). The germline V and J ends were trimmed by 3 bases and 2 bases, with 10 bases remaining between them. This CDR3 region has 13 residues. CDR3 nucleotide sequence: TGCAGTGCTAGCGGGGGAGATCAAGAGACCCAGTACTTC. This gives the protein CSASGGDQETQYF.

This clonotype was picked up a small number of times. This chain joins TRBV28 and TRBJ2-2; no definite D call. The CDR3 is made up of 14 amino acids. Trimming shortened V by 11 bases and J by 1 base, and 14 bases separated the two germline ends. CDR1 and CDR2 (germline): MDHEN, SYDVKM. CDR3 sequence (DNA): TGTGCCGCGACCGAAGAGCTGAACACCGGGGAGCTGTTTTTT. Protein: CAATEELNTGELFF.

J is TRBJ2-5 and V is TRBV10-3; 11 bases map to TRBD1. The length of the CDR3 is 16 residues. Germline trimming cut 2 bases from V and 7 bases from J; bases unmatched to any gene: 9. The germline CDR1 and CDR2 sequences are ENHRY and SYGVKD. The CDR3 nucleotides read TGTGCCATCAGTGAGGGACAGGGGGCGAGTAGGTGGACCCAGTACTTC. It yields the protein CAISEGQGASRWTQYF.

This clonotype has a count of ten or more. The CDR3 spells CASSLVTGREKLFF. In DNA, the CDR3 is TGTGCCAGCAGCTTAGTGACAGGGAGAGAAAAACTGTTTTTT. The chain employs TRBV7-2 and TRBJ1-4, with 7 bases fitting TRBD1. Germline assignment: CDR1 SGHTA and CDR2 FQGNSA. This CDR3 spans 14 amino acids. V trimming: 1 base; J trimming: 8 bases; junction bases outside the gene matches: 4.

This clonotype occurred many times. The genes are TRBV5-1 and TRBJ1-2; TRBD1 matches 7 bases. Germline V lookup: CDR1 SGHRS, CDR2 YFSETQ. The CDR3 extends over 13 amino acids. Trimming at V came to 2 bases and at J to 7 bases, leaving 5 bases not matched to a gene. The CDR3 DNA reads as TGCGCCAGCAGCTTTCAGGGGGAAAGTGGCTACACCTTC. Residues: CASSFQGESGYTF.

This clonotype was picked up many times. This chain uses TRBV12-3 or TRBV12-4 with TRBJ1-3; no reliable D call. This CDR3 has 12 amino acids. Deletions cut 6 bases from V and 4 bases from J, with 7 bases between. The CDR3 coding sequence is TGTGCCAGCAGCTTGGTCGGAAACACCATATATTTT. Protein: CASSLVGNTIYF.

The chain links TRBV7-9 to TRBJ1-3, with a tentative D call TRBD1 (6 bases). The CDR3 is 15 residues long. Trimming pared 2 bases from V and 2 bases from J, leaving 10 bases between. Germline CDR1 and CDR2: SEHNR and FQNEAQ (reference sequence). This chain's CDR3 is CASSLTGSPGNTIYF. The DNA of the CDR3 is TGTGCCAGCAGCTTAACAGGGAGCCCTGGAAACACCATATATTTT.

V and J are TRBV19 and TRBJ1-6; a weak D match, TRBD1 (6 bases). The CDR3 contains 16 residues. CDR1 is LNHDA, CDR2 SQIVND, per germline (reference sequence). V was shortened by 1 base and J by 7 bases, with 14 bases between the two germline ends. The CDR3 nucleotides read TGTGCCAGTAGTATAGGTCCAGGGGCCGCCAATTCACCCCTCCACTTT. It encodes CASSIGPGAANSPLHF.

This clonotype has at least ten counts. The CDR3: CSALAGGSTDTQYF. The DNA for the CDR3 is TGCAGTGCGCTAGCGGGGGGTAGCACAGATACGCAGTATTTT. The chain has TRBV20-1 and TRBJ2-3, with TRBD2 matching over 11 bases. After removal of 6 bases from V and 0 bases from J, the junction contained 2 bases not matched to a gene. This CDR3 spans 14 amino acids. Germline V gene data show CDR1 as DFQATT and CDR2 as SNEGSKA (reference sequence).

This clonotype appeared a few times. The chain employs TRBV28 and TRBJ1-2; D remains ambiguous. Per germline, CDR1 MDHEN and CDR2 SYDVKM. CDR3 size: 12 residues. The germline V and J ends were trimmed by 4 bases and 3 bases, with 6 bases remaining between them. The CDR3 nucleotides are TGTGCCAGCAGTTCCGCCTACTATGGCTACACCTTC. Amino acid sequence: CASSSAYYGYTF.

This clonotype has ten or more counts. The V gene is TRBV7-3, the J gene TRBJ2-1; TRBD2 matches at 14 bases. V lost 5 bases, J lost 6 bases, and 3 bases stayed unmatched. CDR1 and CDR2 from the germline V gene are SGHTA and FQGTGA. CDR3 size: 15 residues. CDR3 loop: CASSLTSGGVNEQFF. The CDR3 bases are TGTGCCAGCAGCCTGACTAGCGGGGGGGTCAATGAGCAGTTCTTC.

This clonotype was counted many times. The rearrangement links TRBV28 to TRBJ2-1, with D perhaps assigned TRBD1 or TRBD2 (5 bases each). The V end was cut by 3 bases, the J end by 7 bases, with 16 bases between. The V gene's germline CDR1 is MDHEN and CDR2 SYDVKM. CDR3 length: 15 amino acids. CDR3 DNA sequence: TGTGCCAGCAGTTTGATTACGGTGGGGACGAATGAGCAGTTCTTC. Its protein product is CASSLITVGTNEQFF.

This clonotype has at least ten counts. As DNA, the CDR3 is TGTGCCAGCAGCCTCCATAGCGGGGGGGCCGGGGGAGAGACCCAGTACTTC. Translated, it gives CASSLHSGGAGGETQYF. The chain links TRBV7-8 to TRBJ2-5; TRBD2 agrees at 11 bases. This CDR3 has 17 residues. The ends lost 5 bases at V and 4 bases at J; junction bases unmatched: 12. Looked up from germline, CDR1 is SGHVS and CDR2 is FQNEAQ.

This clonotype was observed a single time. This chain uses TRBV29-1 with TRBJ2-5, with D tentatively TRBD2 (6 bases). Per germline, CDR1 SQVTM and CDR2 ANQGSEA. The CDR3 has 13 amino acids. The ends were cut back, 7 bases at V and 4 bases at J, with 16 bases in the middle. The CDR3 spells CSASGVAGETQYF. The CDR3 DNA reads TGCAGCGCCTCGGGAGTCGCCGGAGAGACCCAGTACTTC.

The sample holds many counts of this clonotype. V usage is TRBV28 and J usage is TRBJ1-5; D perhaps matches TRBD1 (5 bases). V shed 10 bases and J shed 3 bases, with 16 bases lying between them. Per germline, CDR1 MDHEN and CDR2 SYDVKM. The length of the CDR3 is 14 residues. The CDR3 protein is CATRDGGNNQPQHF. The CDR3 DNA follows: TGTGCCACTAGAGATGGGGGGAACAATCAGCCCCAGCATTTT.

This clonotype was detected ten times or more. The V call is TRBV18, the J call TRBJ2-3; 9 bases line up with TRBD2. In germline, CDR1 is KGHSH, CDR2 LQKENI. The V segment lost 3 bases and the J segment 12 bases; nucleotides outside the gene matches: 1. This CDR3 is built from 11 residues. The chain's CDR3 is CASSPSGGQYF. The CDR3 coding sequence is TGTGCCAGCTCACCTAGCGGGGGCCAGTATTTT.

The rearrangement joins TRBV24-1 to TRBJ1-2; 10 bases align to TRBD1. The trim removed 2 bases at V and 7 bases at J, leaving 9 bases unmatched. This CDR3 spans 16 amino acids. Germline V CDR1 and CDR2: KGHDR, SFDVKD. For the CDR3, the DNA is TGTGCCACCAGTGATTCGCTGACAGGGGGCTATGGTGGCTACACCTTC. Its protein is CATSDSLTGGYGGYTF.

The sample holds one count of this clonotype. A clone one base away is much larger, so this may be a read error. The rearrangement uses TRBV2 and TRBJ2-4; D perhaps matches TRBD1 (8 bases). The V and J ends lost 7 bases and 13 bases respectively, with 26 bases between them. CDR3 size: 15 residues. The germline V gene encodes CDR1 SNHLY and CDR2 FYNNEI. CDR3 in DNA: TGTGCCAGCACTCAAACAGGGGGGGCCTACAATGAGCAGTACTTC. Encoded protein: CASTQTGGAYNEQYF.

This clonotype occurred many times. The V call is TRBV6-1, the J call TRBJ2-7; 7 nucleotides match TRBD1. The CDR3 totals 13 residues. Per germline, CDR1 MNHNS and CDR2 SASEGT. Trimming cost V 7 bases and J 2 bases; bases outside gene matches: 5. The CDR3 coding sequence is TGTGCCAGCAACGTCAGGGGGACCTACGAGCAGTACTTC. As protein: CASNVRGTYEQYF.

This clonotype was detected many times. The genes are TRBV11-1 and TRBJ1-6, with D hard to call. The length of the CDR3 is 15 residues. The V gene lost 5 bases and the J gene lost 0 bases, with 8 bases spanning the gap. CDR1 is SGHAT and CDR2 is FQDESV in the germline V gene (reference sequence). DNA for the CDR3: TGTGCCAGCAGCCGACAAAGCTCCTATAATTCACCCCTCCACTTT. Protein product: CASSRQSSYNSPLHF.

This clonotype has at least ten counts. In DNA form, the CDR3 reads TGTGCCAGCAGTTATGAACCTGGAAACACCATATATTTT. It specifies CASSYEPGNTIYF. The gene calls are TRBV12-3 or TRBV12-4 and TRBJ1-3; D unresolved. V lost 4 bases and J 2 bases, leaving 6 bases between the germline ends. The CDR3 totals 13 residues.

This clonotype came up a few times. The rearrangement uses TRBV5-1 and TRBJ2-7; TRBD2 agrees at 7 bases. The length of the CDR3 is 14 residues. V lost 4 bases, J lost 7 bases, and 11 bases stayed unmatched. Looked up from germline, CDR1 is SGHRS and CDR2 is YFSETQ. The CDR3 reads CASSSGAVTREQYF. The CDR3 bases are TGCGCCAGCAGCAGCGGGGCGGTGACGCGGGAGCAGTACTTC. Variable domain in full (rest from reference TRBV5-1 and TRBJ2-7): KAGVTQTPRYLIKTRGQQVTLSCSPISGHRSVSWYQQTPGQGLQFLFEYFSETQRNKGNFPGRFSGRQFSNSRSEMNVSTLELGDSALYLCASSSGAVTREQYFGPGTRLTVT.

This clonotype has a handful of counts. The J gene is TRBJ2-7, the V gene TRBV4-2; D gene ambiguous. The V gene lost 0 bases and the J gene lost 2 bases, with 17 bases spanning the gap. Germline CDR1 LGHNA, CDR2 YNFKEQ. This CDR3 spans 17 amino acids. This chain's CDR3 is CASSQDPVGLTTYEQYF. CDR3 coding DNA: TGTGCCAGCAGCCAAGACCCAGTGGGGTTAACAACCTACGAGCAGTACTTC.

This clonotype has a handful of counts. V gene TRBV28 combines with J gene TRBJ1-2, with D possibly matching TRBD1 (6 bases). Germline V gene data show CDR1 as MDHEN and CDR2 as SYDVKM. CDR3 length: 13 amino acids. Trimming removed 3 bases from V and 8 bases from J, with 13 bases in between. In nucleotides, the CDR3 is TGTGCCAGCAGTTTCCCACAGGGCAGAGGCTACACCTTC. Translation: CASSFPQGRGYTF.

Points on this clonotype: This could be a read error, since a much larger clone is one nucleotide away. J is TRBJ2-5 and V is TRBV7-2; no reliable D call. CDR3 length equals 13 residues. Germline CDR1 reads SGHTA; CDR2 reads FQGNSA. The CDR3, as DNA: TGTGCCAGCAGCTTTGTTTACCATGAGACCCAGTACTTC. This gives the protein CASSFVYHETQYF.

This clonotype came up many times. V is TRBV28 and J is TRBJ2-2, with 8 nucleotides matching TRBD1. Germline CDR1 MDHEN, CDR2 SYDVKM. Trimming cost V 2 bases and J 5 bases; bases outside gene matches: 4. The CDR3 covers 15 residues. In DNA, the CDR3 is TGTGCCAGCAGTTTACAGGGGGCGCATACCGGGGAGCTGTTTTTT. Encoded protein: CASSLQGAHTGELFF.

This clonotype was counted between two and nine times. The chain recombines TRBV6-2 or TRBV6-3 with TRBJ1-2; D is unresolved. Trimming left V 7 bases short and J 2 bases short, with 8 bases between. CDR1 and CDR2 (germline): MNHEY, SVGEGT. The CDR3 has 12 residues. CDR3 coding DNA: TGTGCCAGCAATCGGGTCAACTATGGCTACACCTTC. Its protein is CASNRVNYGYTF.

This clonotype has at least ten counts. The chain joins TRBV5-5 to TRBJ1-5, with 11 bases that match TRBD1. The CDR3 sequence is 15 residues long. The trim removed 0 bases at V and 7 bases at J, leaving 3 bases unmatched. Looked up from germline, CDR1 is SGHKS and CDR2 is YYEKEE (reference sequence). Written as DNA, the CDR3 is TGTGCCAGCAGCTTGGATGGGACAGGGGGGCAGCCCCAGCATTTT. Translated: CASSLDGTGGQPQHF.

This clonotype has ten or more counts. This chain uses TRBV5-1 with TRBJ2-7; TRBD1 is a possible D gene (5 bases). V was shortened by 4 bases and J by 4 bases, with 18 bases between the two germline ends. The germline V gene has CDR1 SGHRS and CDR2 YFSETQ. The CDR3 loop spans 15 amino acids. The CDR3 is CASSPDQGFRYEQYF. The CDR3 DNA reads as TGCGCCAGCAGCCCGGATCAGGGTTTTCGGTACGAGCAGTACTTC.